Below are 9 T cell receptor beta chains sequenced from a single sample in a study of T cell responses to AZD1222 COVID-19 vaccine. Data came from immunoSEQ multiplex PCR; TCRdb stores just in-frame clones and leaves some out. The data hold 100,000 to 150,000 clones, with around nine tenths observed a single time. The source was peripheral blood, collected 28 days after the second AZD1222 dose. Receptor source: an adult who received the AZD1222 COVID-19 vaccine.

This clone appeared once. V gene TRBV6-1 combines with J gene TRBJ2-1; D possibly uses TRBD1 or TRBD2 (6 bases each). The ends were cut back, 4 bases at V and 2 bases at J, with 15 bases in the middle. Germline CDR1 reads MNHNS; CDR2 reads SASEGT. This CDR3 has 16 amino acids. CDR3: CASSVRVRGPYNEQFF. CDR3 nucleotide sequence: TGTGCCAGCAGTGTCAGAGTTCGGGGGCCCTACAATGAGCAGTTCTTC.

This chain joins TRBV28 and TRBJ1-4; possibly TRBD1 for D (6 bases). The CDR3 has 15 residues. The ends were cut back, 2 bases at V and 5 bases at J, with 12 bases in the middle. Germline V lookup: CDR1 MDHEN, CDR2 SYDVKM. CDR3 amino acids: CASSLSQGTNEKLFF. The CDR3 region has the DNA TGTGCCAGCAGTTTAAGCCAGGGGACAAATGAAAAACTGTTTTTT.

The V call is TRBV9, the J call TRBJ2-1; 11 bases map to TRBD2. V lost 3 bases, J lost 4 bases, and 3 bases stayed unmatched. CDR1 is SGDLS and CDR2 is YYNGEE in the germline V gene. This CDR3 spans 15 amino acids. DNA of the CDR3: TGTGCCAGCAGCGGTAGCGGGAGGGCTTACAATGAGCAGTTCTTC. Its translation is CASSGSGRAYNEQFF. The full variable domain, its missing parts supplied by reference TRBV9 and TRBJ2-1, is DSGVTQTPKHLITATGQRVTLRCSPRSGDLSVYWYQQSLDQGLQFLIQYYNGEERAKGNILERFSAQQFPDLHSELNLSSLELGDSALYFCASSGSGRAYNEQFFGPGTRLTVL.

The J gene is TRBJ2-4, the V gene TRBV28; no reliable D call. CDR1 and CDR2 (germline): MDHEN, SYDVKM. The V and J ends lost 5 bases and 6 bases respectively, with 11 bases between them. The CDR3 length is 13 residues. CDR3 coding DNA: TGTGCCAGCAGTCCCCCTAGTAGAAACATTCAGTACTTC. Translating gives CASSPPSRNIQYF.

The genes are TRBV6-2 or TRBV6-3 and TRBJ1-3, with 7 positions matching TRBD1. The junction had 7 bases not matched to a gene; V was cut back by 2 bases and J by 0 bases. The CDR3 runs to 17 residues. Germline-derived CDR1 and CDR2 are MNHEY and SVGEGT. The CDR3 spells CASSYRAGTDSGNTIYF. The CDR3 DNA follows: TGTGCCAGCAGTTACAGGGCAGGGACAGACTCTGGAAACACCATATATTTT.

The V and J genes are TRBV2 and TRBJ1-4; D is uncertain. Germline V gene lookup returns CDR1 SNHLY and CDR2 FYNNEI. V gave up 7 bases and J gave up 4 bases, with 4 bases separating them. The CDR3 is 11 residues long. The CDR3 spells CASILNEKLFF. DNA for the CDR3: TGTGCCAGCATCCTTAATGAAAAACTGTTTTTT. The full variable domain, in which reference TRBV2 and TRBJ1-4 provide the parts outside the CDR3, is EPEVTQTPSHQVTQMGQEVILRCVPISNHLYFYWYRQILGQKVEFLVSFYNNEISEKSEIFDDQFSVERPDGSNFTLKIRSTKLEDSAMYFCASILNEKLFFGSGTQLSVL.

The chain couples TRBV6-6 to TRBJ1-4; D might be TRBD1 (5 bases). Deletions cut 4 bases from V and 7 bases from J, with 16 bases between. The germline CDR1 and CDR2 sequences are MNHNY and SVGAGI (reference sequence). The CDR3 length is 15 residues. Written as DNA, the CDR3 is TGTGCCAGCAGTTCCCCCGGGCAAACAGGTGAAAAACTGTTTTTT. It specifies CASSSPGQTGEKLFF.

V usage is TRBV28 and J usage is TRBJ1-1; TRBD1 matches 7 bases. Per the germline V gene, CDR1 is MDHEN and CDR2 is SYDVKM. The CDR3 length is 14 residues. V lost 7 bases to trimming and J lost 2 bases; unmatched junction nucleotides: 7. The CDR3, as DNA: TGTGCCAGCACCCCGACAGGGACTAACACTGAAGCTTTCTTT. It translates to CASTPTGTNTEAFF.

The V call is TRBV19, the J call TRBJ2-7; D is unclear. Trimming removed 5 bases at V and 2 bases at J, with 10 bases between. The CDR3 covers 13 residues. Germline V gene sequence: CDR1 LNHDA, CDR2 SQIVND (reference sequence). The DNA of the CDR3 is TGTGCCAGTAGTCTCCGAACGACCTACGAGCAGTACTTC. Residues: CASSLRTTYEQYF. The full variable domain, its missing parts supplied by reference TRBV19 and TRBJ2-7, is DGGITQSPKYLFRKEGQNVTLSCEQNLNHDAMYWYRQDPGQGLRLIYYSQIVNDFQKGDIAEGYSVSREKKESFPLTVTSAQKNPTAFYLCASSLRTTYEQYFGPGTRLTVT.